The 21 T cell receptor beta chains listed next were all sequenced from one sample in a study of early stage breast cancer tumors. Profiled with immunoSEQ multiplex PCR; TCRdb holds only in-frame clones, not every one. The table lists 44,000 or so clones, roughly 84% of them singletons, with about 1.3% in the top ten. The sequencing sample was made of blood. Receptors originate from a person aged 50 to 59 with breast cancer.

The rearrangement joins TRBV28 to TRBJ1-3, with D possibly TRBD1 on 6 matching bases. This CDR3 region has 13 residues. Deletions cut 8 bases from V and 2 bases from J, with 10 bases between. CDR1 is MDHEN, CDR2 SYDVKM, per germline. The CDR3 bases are TGTGCCAGCCTGCGGGGGCCTGGAAACACCATATATTTT. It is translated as CASLRGPGNTIYF. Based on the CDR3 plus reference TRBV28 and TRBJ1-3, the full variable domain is DVKVTQSSRYLVKRTGEKVFLECVQDMDHENMFWYRQDPGLGLRLIYFSYDVKMKEKGDIPEGYSVSREKKERFSLILESASTNQTSMYLCASLRGPGNTIYFGEGSWLTVV.

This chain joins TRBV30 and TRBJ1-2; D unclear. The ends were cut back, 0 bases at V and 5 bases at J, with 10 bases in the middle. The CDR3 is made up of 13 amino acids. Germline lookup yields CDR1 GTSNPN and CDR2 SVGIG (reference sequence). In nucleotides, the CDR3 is TGTGCCTGGAGTGTACGAGGGCTGTATGGCTACACCTTC. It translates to CAWSVRGLYGYTF.

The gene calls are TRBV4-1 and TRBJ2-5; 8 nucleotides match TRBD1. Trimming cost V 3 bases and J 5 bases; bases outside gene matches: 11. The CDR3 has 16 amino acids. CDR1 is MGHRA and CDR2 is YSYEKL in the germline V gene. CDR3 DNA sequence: TGCGCCAGCAGCCAGGGAACAGGGGGTTGGTCGGAGACCCAGTACTTC. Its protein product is CASSQGTGGWSETQYF.

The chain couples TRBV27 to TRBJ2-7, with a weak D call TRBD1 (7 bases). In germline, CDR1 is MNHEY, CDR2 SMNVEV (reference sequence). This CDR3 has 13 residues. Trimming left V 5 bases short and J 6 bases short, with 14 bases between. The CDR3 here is CASSLVRGAEQYF. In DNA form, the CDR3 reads TGTGCCAGCAGTCTCGTCAGGGGGGCCGAGCAGTACTTC.

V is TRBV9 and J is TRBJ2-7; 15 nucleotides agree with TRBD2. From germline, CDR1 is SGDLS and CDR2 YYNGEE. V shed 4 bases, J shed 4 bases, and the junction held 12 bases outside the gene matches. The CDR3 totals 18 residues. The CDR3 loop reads CASSPGQGLAGGLYEQYF. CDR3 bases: TGTGCCAGCAGCCCCGGGCAGGGACTAGCGGGAGGTTTGTACGAGCAGTACTTC. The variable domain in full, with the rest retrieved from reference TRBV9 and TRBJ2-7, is DSGVTQTPKHLITATGQRVTLRCSPRSGDLSVYWYQQSLDQGLQFLIQYYNGEERAKGNILERFSAQQFPDLHSELNLSSLELGDSALYFCASSPGQGLAGGLYEQYFGPGTRLTVT.

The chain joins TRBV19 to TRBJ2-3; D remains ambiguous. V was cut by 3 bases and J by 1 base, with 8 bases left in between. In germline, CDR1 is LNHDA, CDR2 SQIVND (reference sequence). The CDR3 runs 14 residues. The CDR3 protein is CASSIGLRTDTQYF. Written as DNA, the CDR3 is TGTGCCAGTAGTATTGGGCTCCGCACAGATACGCAGTATTTT.

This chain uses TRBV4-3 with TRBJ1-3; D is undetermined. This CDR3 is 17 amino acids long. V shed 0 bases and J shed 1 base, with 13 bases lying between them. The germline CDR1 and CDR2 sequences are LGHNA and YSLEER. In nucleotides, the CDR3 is TGCGCCAGCAGCCAAGATTGGTGGTTGGGATCTGGAAACACCATATATTTT. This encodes CASSQDWWLGSGNTIYF.

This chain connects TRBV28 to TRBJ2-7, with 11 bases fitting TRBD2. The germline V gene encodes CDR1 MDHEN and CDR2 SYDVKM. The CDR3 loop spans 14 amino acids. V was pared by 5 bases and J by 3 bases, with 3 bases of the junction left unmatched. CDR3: CASSLAGGFYEQYF. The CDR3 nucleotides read TGTGCCAGCAGTCTAGCGGGGGGCTTCTACGAGCAGTACTTC.

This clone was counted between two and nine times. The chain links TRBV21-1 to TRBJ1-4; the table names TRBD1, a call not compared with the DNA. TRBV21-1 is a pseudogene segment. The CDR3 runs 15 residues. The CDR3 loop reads CASSDRDRDNEKLFF. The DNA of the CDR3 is TGTGCCAGCAGCGATAGGGACAGGGATAATGAAAAACTGTTTTTT.

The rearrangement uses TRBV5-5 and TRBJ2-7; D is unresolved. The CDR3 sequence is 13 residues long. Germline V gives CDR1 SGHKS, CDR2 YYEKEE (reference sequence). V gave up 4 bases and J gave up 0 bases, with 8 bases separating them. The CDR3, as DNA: TGTGCCAGCAGCCACCCAGACTCCTACGAGCAGTACTTC. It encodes CASSHPDSYEQYF.

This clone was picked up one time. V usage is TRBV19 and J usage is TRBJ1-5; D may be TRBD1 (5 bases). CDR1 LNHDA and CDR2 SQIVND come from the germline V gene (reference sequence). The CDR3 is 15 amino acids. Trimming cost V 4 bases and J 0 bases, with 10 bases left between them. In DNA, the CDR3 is TGTGCCAGTAGTAGGGGGGGGGATAGCAATCAGCCCCAGCATTTT. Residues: CASSRGGDSNQPQHF.

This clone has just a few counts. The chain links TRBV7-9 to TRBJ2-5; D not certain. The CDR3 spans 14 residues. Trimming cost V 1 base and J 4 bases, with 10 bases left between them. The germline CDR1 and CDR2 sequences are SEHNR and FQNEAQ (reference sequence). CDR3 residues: CASSLGITPETQYF. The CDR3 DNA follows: TGTGCCAGCAGCTTAGGGATTACTCCAGAGACCCAGTACTTC.

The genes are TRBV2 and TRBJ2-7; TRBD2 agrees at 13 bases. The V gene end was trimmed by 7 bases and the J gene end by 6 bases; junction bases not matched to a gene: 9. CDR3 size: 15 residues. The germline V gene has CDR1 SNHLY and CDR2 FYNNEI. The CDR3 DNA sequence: TGTGCCAGCACCTCCGGGACTAGCGGGGTTGGCGAGCAGTACTTC. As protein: CASTSGTSGVGEQYF.

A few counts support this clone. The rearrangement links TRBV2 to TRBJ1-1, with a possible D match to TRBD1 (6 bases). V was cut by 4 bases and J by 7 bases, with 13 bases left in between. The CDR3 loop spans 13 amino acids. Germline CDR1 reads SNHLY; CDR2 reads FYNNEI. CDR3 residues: CASSASPRGEAFF. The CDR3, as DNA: TGTGCCAGCAGTGCGAGCCCCAGGGGTGAAGCTTTCTTT.

CDR3 region: CAILGRDDSGNTIYF. The CDR3, as DNA: TGTGCCATCCTAGGCAGGGACGACTCTGGAAACACCATATATTTT. This chain joins TRBV4-2 and TRBJ1-3; possibly TRBD1 for D (5 bases). CDR3 length: 15 residues. The germline V and J ends were trimmed by 10 bases and 0 bases, with 16 bases remaining between them. Germline CDR1 is LGHNA and CDR2 is YNFKEQ.

The CDR3 region has the DNA TGTGCCAGCAGTGGATACATTCCCCGTACGGGGTCTGGGGAGACCCAGTACTTC. The encoded protein is CASSGYIPRTGSGETQYF. The rearrangement joins TRBV6-1 to TRBJ2-5; D possibly corresponds to TRBD2 (5 bases). Trimming removed 4 bases from V and 5 bases from J, with 26 bases in between. The CDR3 spans 18 residues. Germline CDR1 and CDR2: MNHNS and SASEGT.

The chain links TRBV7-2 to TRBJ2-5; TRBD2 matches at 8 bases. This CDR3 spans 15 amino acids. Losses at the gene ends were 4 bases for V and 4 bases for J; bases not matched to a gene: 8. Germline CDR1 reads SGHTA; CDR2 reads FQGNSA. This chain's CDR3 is CASSSGSGRSETQYF. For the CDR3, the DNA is TGTGCCAGCAGCTCGGGGAGCGGGAGATCAGAGACCCAGTACTTC.

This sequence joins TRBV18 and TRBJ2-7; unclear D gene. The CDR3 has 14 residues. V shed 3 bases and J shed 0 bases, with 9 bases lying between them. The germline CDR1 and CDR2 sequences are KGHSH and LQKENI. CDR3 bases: TGTGCCAGCTCACCCCGCGAGAGCTCCTACGAGCAGTACTTC. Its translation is CASSPRESSYEQYF. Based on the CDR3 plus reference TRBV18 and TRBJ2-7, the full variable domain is NAGVMQNPRHLVRRRGQEARLRCSPMKGHSHVYWYRQLPEEGLKFMVYLQKENIIDESGMPKERFSAEFPKEGPSILRIQQVVRGDSAAYFCASSPRESSYEQYFGPGTRLTVT.

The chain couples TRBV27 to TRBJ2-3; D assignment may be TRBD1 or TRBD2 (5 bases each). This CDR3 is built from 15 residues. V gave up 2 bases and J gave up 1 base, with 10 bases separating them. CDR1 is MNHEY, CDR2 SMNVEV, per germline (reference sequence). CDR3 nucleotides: TGTGCCAGCAGTTTACGAAGGGACGGCACAGATACGCAGTATTTT. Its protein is CASSLRRDGTDTQYF.

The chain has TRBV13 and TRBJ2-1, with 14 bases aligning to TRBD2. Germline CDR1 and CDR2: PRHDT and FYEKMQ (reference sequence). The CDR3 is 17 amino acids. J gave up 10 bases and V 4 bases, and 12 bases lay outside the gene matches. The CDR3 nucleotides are TGTGCCAGCAGCTCTAGGGTGACTAGCGGGAGGGCCCGGGAGCAGTTCTTC. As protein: CASSSRVTSGRAREQFF.

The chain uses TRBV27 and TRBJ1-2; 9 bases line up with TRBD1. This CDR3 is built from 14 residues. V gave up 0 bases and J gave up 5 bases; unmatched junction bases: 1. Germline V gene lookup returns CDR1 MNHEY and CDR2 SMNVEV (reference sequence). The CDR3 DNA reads TGTGCCAGCAGTTTATCCGACAGGGGGTATGGCTACACCTTC. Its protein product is CASSLSDRGYGYTF.